What follows are 7 T cell receptor beta chains derived from one specimen sequenced in a study of T cells in Graves' hyperthyroidism and ophthalmopathy. Authors of the study amplified TCR beta CDR3 regions from RNA transcripts. HTBI primers were used for first-round RT-PCR of the TCR CDR3. TCRdb re-derived calls from the multiplex PCR reads in MiXCR, one entry per CDR3 protein. The data contain nearly 600,000 distinct CDR3 sequences, over 12% of them singletons. The material sequenced was blood. Receptors were obtained from a woman between 18 and 29 years old with Graves' ophthalmopathy.

This clonotype was seen ten or more times. This chain joins TRBV12-3 or TRBV12-4 and TRBJ1-1; the match to TRBD1 covers 7 bases. CDR3 length: 15 residues. V gave up 3 bases and J gave up 1 base; unmatched junction bases: 5. CDR3 region: CASSFAGTENTEAFF. CDR3 in DNA: TGTGCCAGCAGTTTCGCGGGGACAGAGAACACTGAAGCTTTCTTT.

This clonotype came up a few times. V is TRBV10-3 and J is TRBJ1-5; D remains ambiguous. The CDR3 spans 13 residues. V lost 4 bases to trimming and J lost 4 bases, with 8 bases between them. In germline, CDR1 is ENHRY, CDR2 SYGVKD. The CDR3 protein is CAISVTTNQPQHF. The CDR3 nucleotides read TGTGCCATCAGTGTGACAACAAATCAGCCCCAGCATTTT.

This clonotype occurred a few times. The rearrangement links TRBV20-1 to TRBJ1-4, with D possibly being TRBD1 (5 bases). V gave up 5 bases and J gave up 7 bases, with 17 bases separating them. CDR1 DFQATT and CDR2 SNEGSKA come from the germline V gene (reference sequence). This CDR3 is 14 amino acids long. The CDR3 region is CSAALGGGREKLFF. The CDR3 nucleotides read TGCAGTGCTGCCCTGGGGGGTGGTCGTGAAAAACTGTTTTTT.

The V call is TRBV28, the J call TRBJ2-3; 13 nucleotides align to TRBD2. Germline-derived CDR1 and CDR2 are MDHEN and SYDVKM. This CDR3 is built from 18 residues. Trimming took 8 bases from V and 4 from J; bases not matched to a gene: 15. The CDR3 protein is CASQLPQGLAGSADTQYF. CDR3 in DNA: TGTGCCAGCCAACTTCCCCAGGGACTAGCGGGATCGGCAGATACGCAGTATTTT.

This clonotype appeared many times. The gene calls are TRBV12-3 or TRBV12-4 and TRBJ2-1, with D possibly matching TRBD2 (6 bases). V was pared by 5 bases and J by 15 bases, with 20 bases between. The CDR3 length is 13 residues. CDR3 sequence (DNA): TGTGCCAGCAGTCCTCCCCGGCCGGGAGATCCGTTCTTC. This gives the protein CASSPPRPGDPFF.

This clonotype was picked up many times. The chain joins TRBV12-3 or TRBV12-4 to TRBJ1-5; 9 bases match TRBD1. The CDR3 totals 15 residues. Trimming took 2 bases from V and 6 from J; bases not matched to a gene: 5. Written as DNA, the CDR3 is TGTGCCAGCAGTTTAAGGACAGGGGAAAGTCAGCCCCAGCATTTT. It translates to CASSLRTGESQPQHF.

This clonotype has at least ten counts. The chain links TRBV2 to TRBJ1-2; 11 positions match TRBD1. Looked up from germline, CDR1 is SNHLY and CDR2 is FYNNEI. This CDR3 has 17 residues. V shed 6 bases, J shed 1 base, and the junction held 10 bases outside the gene matches. CDR3 bases: TGTGCCAGCAGGGACAGGGGGCTCACTCGCTTTAACTATGGCTACACCTTC. Its protein product is CASRDRGLTRFNYGYTF.